The present T cell receptor (beta chain) was sequenced within a study of post-analysis software for immune sequencing data. The overall study: Secondary progressive, relapsing-remitting and progressive-relapsing multiple sclerosis were among the included disease courses. Study-wide results and caveats: Significantly lower normalized Chao1 diversity was seen in multiple sclerosis patients than in controls. Patients carried roughly 5 TRBV segments more frequently than controls did, and TRBV5-6, TRBV5-1 and TRBV20-1 were among them.

This clonotype came up a few times. Its matching antigen is unknown. From germline, CDR1 is LNHNV and CDR2 YYDKDF (reference sequence). V was cut by 0 bases and J by 7 bases, with 15 bases left in between. CDR3 length equals 15 residues. cDNA libraries of TCR beta carried unique molecular identifiers. Roughly 0.5 million cDNA molecules were obtained from roughly 1.1 to 9.2 million T cells. TCRdb ran MiXCR on the PCR reads and lists one entry per CDR3 protein. The sample lists some 690,000 distinct CDR3 sequences; 25% to 30% were seen once. Sequences were obtained from blood. This TCR was sampled from a girl between 5 and 17 years old with multiple sclerosis. The chain recombines TRBV15 with TRBJ1-2; D not resolved. The CDR3, as DNA: TGTGCCACCAGCAGAGACCGGGCCGTCCGTGGTGGCTACACCTTC. Its protein is CATSRDRAVRGGYTF.